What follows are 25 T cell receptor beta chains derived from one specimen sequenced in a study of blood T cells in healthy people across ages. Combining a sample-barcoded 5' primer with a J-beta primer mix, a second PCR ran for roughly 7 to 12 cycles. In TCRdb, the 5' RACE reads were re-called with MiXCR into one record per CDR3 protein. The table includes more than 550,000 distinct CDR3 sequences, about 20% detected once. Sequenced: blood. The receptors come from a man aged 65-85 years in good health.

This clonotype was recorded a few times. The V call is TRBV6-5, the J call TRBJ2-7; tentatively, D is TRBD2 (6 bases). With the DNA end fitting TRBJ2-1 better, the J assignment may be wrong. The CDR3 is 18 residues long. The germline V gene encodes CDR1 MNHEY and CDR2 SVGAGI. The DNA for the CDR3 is TGTGCCAGCAGTTACCCCCGAGAAGTAGCGGAGCACTACAATGAGCAGTTCTTC. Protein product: CASSYPREVAEHYNEQFF.

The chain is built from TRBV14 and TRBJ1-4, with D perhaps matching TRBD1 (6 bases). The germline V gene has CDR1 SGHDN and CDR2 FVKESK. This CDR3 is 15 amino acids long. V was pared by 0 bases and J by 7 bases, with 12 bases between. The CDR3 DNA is TGTGCCAGCAGCCAAGATCGCAGGGGAGGTGAAAAACTGTTTTTT. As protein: CASSQDRRGGEKLFF.

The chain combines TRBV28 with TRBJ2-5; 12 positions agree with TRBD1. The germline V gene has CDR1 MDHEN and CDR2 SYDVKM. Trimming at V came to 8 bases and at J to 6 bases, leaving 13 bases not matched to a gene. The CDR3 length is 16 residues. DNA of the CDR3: TGTGCCAGCGCCAGGGTTGGGACAGGGGGCAAAAAGACCCAGTACTTC. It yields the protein CASARVGTGGKKTQYF.

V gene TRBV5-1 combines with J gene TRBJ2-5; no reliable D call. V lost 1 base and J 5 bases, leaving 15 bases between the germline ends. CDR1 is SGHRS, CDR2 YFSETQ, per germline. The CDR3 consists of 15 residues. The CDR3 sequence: CASSLTSLVVETQYF. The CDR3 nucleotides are TGCGCCAGCAGCTTGACTTCTTTGGTGGTTGAGACCCAGTACTTC.

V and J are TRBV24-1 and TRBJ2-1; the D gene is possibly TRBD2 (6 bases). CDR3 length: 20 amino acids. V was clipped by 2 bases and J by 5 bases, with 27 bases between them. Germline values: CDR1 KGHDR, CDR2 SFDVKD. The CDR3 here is CATSDSRETDRNGRNNEQFF. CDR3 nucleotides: TGTGCCACCAGTGATTCCCGGGAGACCGATCGTAACGGGCGGAACAATGAGCAGTTCTTC.

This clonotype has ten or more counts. For the CDR3, the DNA is TGTGCCACCTACAATGAGCAGTTCTTC. Encoded protein: CATYNEQFF. The J gene is TRBJ2-1, the V gene TRBV9; D remains unclear. CDR1 and CDR2 (germline): SGDLS, YYNGEE. With 9 bases removed from V and 2 bases from J, the gap between germline ends came to 0 bases. The CDR3 has 9 amino acids.

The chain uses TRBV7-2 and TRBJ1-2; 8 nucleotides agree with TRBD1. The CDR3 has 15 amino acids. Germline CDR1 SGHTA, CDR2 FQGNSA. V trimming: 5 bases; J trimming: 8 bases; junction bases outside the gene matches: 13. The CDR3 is CASSPTGGELYGYTF. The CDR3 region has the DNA TGTGCCAGCAGCCCCACAGGGGGGGAGCTCTACGGCTACACCTTC.

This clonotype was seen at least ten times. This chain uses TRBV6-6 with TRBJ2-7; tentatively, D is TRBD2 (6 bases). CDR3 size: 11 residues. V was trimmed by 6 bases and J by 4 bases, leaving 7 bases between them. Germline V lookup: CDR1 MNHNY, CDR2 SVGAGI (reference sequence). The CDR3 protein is CASSGRYEQYF. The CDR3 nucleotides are TGTGCCAGCAGCGGGAGATACGAGCAGTACTTC.

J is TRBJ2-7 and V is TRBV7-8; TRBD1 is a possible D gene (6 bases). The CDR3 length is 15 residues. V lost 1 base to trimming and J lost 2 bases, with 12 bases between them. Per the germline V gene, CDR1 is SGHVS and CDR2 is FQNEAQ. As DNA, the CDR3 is TGTGCCAGCAGCTTAGGGCCAGGGGAAACCTACGAGCAGTACTTC. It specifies CASSLGPGETYEQYF.

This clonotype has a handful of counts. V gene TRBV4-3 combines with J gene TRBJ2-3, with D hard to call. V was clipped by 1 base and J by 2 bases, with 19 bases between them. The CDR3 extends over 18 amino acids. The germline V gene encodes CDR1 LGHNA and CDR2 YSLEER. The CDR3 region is CASSQGSDLLGLTDTQYF. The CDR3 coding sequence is TGCGCCAGCAGCCAAGGTTCCGACTTGTTGGGCCTCACAGATACGCAGTATTTT.

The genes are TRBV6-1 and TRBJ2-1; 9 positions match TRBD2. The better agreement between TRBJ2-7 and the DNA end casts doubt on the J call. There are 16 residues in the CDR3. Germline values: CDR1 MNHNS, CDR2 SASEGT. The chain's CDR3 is CASSEDVAGESYEQYV. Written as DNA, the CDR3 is TGTGCCAGCAGTGAAGACGTAGCGGGAGAGTCTTACGAGCAGTACGTC.

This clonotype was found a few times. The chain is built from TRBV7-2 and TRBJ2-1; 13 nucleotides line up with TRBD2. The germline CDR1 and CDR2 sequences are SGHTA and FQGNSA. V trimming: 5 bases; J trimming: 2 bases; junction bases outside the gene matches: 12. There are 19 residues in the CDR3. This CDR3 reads CASSGRETSGRATYNEQFF. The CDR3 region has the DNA TGTGCCAGCAGCGGCCGGGAAACTAGCGGGAGGGCCACCTACAATGAGCAGTTCTTC.

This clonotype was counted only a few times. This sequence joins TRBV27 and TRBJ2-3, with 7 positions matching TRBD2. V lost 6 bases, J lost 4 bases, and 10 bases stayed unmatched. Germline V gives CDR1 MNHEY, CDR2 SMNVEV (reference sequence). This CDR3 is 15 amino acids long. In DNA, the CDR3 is TGTGCCAGCAGGTACACTAGCGCAGGGCCAGATACGCAGTATTTT. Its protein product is CASRYTSAGPDTQYF.

DNA for the CDR3: TGTGCCAGCAGCTTAGTTAGCGGGATCCCAGATACGCAGTATTTT. Encoded protein: CASSLVSGIPDTQYF. The chain carries TRBV7-9 and TRBJ2-3; TRBD2 agrees at 8 bases. J gave up 4 bases and V 1 base, and 4 bases lay outside the gene matches. This CDR3 spans 15 amino acids. From germline, CDR1 is SEHNR and CDR2 FQNEAQ (reference sequence).

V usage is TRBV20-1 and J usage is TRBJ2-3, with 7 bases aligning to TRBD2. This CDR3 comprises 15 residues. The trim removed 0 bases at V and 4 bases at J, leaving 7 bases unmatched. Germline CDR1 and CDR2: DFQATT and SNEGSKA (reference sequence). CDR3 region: CSARDAGRAADTQYF. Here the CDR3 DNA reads TGCAGTGCTAGAGATGCGGGGAGGGCCGCAGATACGCAGTATTTT.

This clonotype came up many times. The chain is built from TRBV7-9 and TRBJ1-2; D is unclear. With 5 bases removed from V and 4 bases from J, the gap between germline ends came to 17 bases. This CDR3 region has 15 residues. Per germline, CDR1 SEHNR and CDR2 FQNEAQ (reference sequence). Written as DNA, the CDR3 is TGTGCCAGCAGCGCTTCGGGAGGTCCGGGCTATGGCTACACCTTC. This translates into CASSASGGPGYGYTF.

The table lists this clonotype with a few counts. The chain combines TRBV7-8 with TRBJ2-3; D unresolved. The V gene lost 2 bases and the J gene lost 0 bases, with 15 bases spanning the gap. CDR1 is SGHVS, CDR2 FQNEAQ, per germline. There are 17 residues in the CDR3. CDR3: CASSLSRGYSSTDTQYF. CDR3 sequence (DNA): TGTGCCAGCAGCTTAAGTCGTGGATACTCTAGCACAGATACGCAGTATTTT.

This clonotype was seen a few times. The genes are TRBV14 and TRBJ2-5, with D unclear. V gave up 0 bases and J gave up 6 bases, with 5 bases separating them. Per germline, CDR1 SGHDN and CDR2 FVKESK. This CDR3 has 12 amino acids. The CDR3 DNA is TGTGCCAGCAGCCAAGATATGAAGACCCAGTACTTC. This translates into CASSQDMKTQYF.

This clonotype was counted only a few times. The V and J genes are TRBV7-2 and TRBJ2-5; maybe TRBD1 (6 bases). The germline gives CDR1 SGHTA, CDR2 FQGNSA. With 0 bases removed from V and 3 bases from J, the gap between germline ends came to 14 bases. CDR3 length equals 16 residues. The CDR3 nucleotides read TGTGCCAGCAGCTTAGCACCCCTACAGGGAGAAGAGACCCAGTACTTC. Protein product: CASSLAPLQGEETQYF.

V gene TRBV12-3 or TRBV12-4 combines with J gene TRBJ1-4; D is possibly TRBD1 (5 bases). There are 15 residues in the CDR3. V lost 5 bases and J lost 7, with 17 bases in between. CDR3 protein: CASSLGGVQGEKLFF. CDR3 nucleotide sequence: TGTGCCAGCAGTCTCGGGGGAGTTCAGGGTGAAAAACTGTTTTTT.

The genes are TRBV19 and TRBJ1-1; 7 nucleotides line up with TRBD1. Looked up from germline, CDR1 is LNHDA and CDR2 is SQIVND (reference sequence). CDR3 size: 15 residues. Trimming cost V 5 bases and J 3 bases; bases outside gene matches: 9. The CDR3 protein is CASSFRQGGYTEAFF. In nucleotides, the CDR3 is TGTGCCAGTAGTTTCCGACAGGGTGGGTACACTGAAGCTTTCTTT.

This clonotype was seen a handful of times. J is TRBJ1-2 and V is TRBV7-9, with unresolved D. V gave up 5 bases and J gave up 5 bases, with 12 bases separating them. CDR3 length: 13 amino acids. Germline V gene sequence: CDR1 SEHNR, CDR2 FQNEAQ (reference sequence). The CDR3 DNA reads TGTGCCAGCAGCATCCGGACGGTTTATGGCTACACCTTC. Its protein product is CASSIRTVYGYTF.

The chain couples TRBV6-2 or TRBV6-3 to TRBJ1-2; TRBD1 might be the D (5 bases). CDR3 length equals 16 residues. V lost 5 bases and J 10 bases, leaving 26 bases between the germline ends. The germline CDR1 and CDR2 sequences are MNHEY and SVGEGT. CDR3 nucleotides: TGTGCCAGCAGTCCCCCCCGGGAGGGGTCTACCTCCTACTACACCTTC. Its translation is CASSPPREGSTSYYTF.

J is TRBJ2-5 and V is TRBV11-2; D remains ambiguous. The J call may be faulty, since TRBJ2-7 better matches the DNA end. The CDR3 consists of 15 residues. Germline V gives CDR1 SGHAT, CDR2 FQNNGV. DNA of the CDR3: TGTGCCAGCAGCTTCGTTTCCAAAACCCCCTACGAGCAGTACTTC. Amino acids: CASSFVSKTPYEQYF.

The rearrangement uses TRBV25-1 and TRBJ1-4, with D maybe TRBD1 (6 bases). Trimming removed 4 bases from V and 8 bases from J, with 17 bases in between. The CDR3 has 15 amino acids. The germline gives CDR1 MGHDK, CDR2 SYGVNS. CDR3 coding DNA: TGTGCCAGCAGTGTATTTAGGGGGGCGGAAGAAAAACTGTTTTTT. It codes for CASSVFRGAEEKLFF.